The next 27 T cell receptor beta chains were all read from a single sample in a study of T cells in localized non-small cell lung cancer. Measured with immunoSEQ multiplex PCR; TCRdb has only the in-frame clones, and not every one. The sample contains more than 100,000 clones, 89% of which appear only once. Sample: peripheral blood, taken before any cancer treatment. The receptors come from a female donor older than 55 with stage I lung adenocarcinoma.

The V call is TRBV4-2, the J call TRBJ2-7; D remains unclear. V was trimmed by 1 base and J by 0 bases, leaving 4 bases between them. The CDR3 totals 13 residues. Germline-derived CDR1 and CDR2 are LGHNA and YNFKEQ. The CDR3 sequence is CASSQVSSYEQYF. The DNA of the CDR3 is TGTGCCAGCAGCCAAGTATCCTCCTACGAGCAGTACTTC.

As DNA, the CDR3 is TGTGCCAGCAGCTTAAGGGGAACACCGCCAGAGACCCAGTACTTC. Translated, it gives CASSLRGTPPETQYF. This sequence joins TRBV7-3 and TRBJ2-5; D call uncertain. This CDR3 has 15 amino acids. CDR1 and CDR2 from the germline V gene are SGHTA and FQGTGA. With 1 base removed from V and 4 bases from J, the gap between germline ends came to 13 bases.

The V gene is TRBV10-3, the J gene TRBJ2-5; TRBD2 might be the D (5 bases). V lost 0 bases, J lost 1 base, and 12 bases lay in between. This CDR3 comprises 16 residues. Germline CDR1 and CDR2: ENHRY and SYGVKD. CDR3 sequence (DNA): TGTGCCATCAGTGAGTCCGCAGTTACTAGCCAAGAGACCCAGTACTTC. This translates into CAISESAVTSQETQYF.

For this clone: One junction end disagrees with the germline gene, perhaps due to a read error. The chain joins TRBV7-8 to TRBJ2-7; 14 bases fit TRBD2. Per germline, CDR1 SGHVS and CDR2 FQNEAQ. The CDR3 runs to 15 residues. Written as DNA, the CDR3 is TGTGCCAGCAGCCACGTGACGGGACTAGCGGGAGCTCGGCACTTC. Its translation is CASSHVTGLAGARHF.

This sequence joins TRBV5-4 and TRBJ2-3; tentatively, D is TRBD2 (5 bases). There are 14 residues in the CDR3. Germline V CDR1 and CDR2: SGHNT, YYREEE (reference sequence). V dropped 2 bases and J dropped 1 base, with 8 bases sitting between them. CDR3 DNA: TGTGCCAGCAGCTTTTATAGCGGCACAGATACGCAGTATTTT. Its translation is CASSFYSGTDTQYF. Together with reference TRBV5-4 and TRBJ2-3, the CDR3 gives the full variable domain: ETGVTQSPTHLIKTRGQQVTLRCSSQSGHNTVSWYQQALGQGPQFIFQYYREEENGRGNFPPRFSGLQFPNYSSELNVNALELDDSALYLCASSFYSGTDTQYFGPGTRLTVL.

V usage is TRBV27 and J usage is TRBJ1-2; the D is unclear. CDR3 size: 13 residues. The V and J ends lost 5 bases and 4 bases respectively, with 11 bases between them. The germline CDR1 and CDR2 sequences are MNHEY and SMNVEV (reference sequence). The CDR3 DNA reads TGTGCCAGCAGTGCCCGCGCAGGCTATGGCTACACCTTC. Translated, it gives CASSARAGYGYTF.

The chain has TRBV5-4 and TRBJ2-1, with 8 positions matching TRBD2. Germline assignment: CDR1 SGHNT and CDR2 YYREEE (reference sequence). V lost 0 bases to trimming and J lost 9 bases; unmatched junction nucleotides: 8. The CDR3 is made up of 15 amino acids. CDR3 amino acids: CASSLDGRARTEQFF. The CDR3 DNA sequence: TGTGCCAGCAGCTTGGACGGGAGGGCCAGAACTGAGCAGTTCTTC. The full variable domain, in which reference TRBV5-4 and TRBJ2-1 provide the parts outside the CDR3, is ETGVTQSPTHLIKTRGQQVTLRCSSQSGHNTVSWYQQALGQGPQFIFQYYREEENGRGNFPPRFSGLQFPNYSSELNVNALELDDSALYLCASSLDGRARTEQFFGPGTRLTVL.

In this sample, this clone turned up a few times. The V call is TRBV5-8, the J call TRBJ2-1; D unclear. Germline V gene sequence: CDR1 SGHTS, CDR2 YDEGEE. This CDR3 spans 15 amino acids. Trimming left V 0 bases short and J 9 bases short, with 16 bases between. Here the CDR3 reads CASSLVASSISEQFF. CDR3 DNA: TGTGCCAGCAGCTTGGTTGCTAGTTCTATTAGTGAGCAGTTCTTC.

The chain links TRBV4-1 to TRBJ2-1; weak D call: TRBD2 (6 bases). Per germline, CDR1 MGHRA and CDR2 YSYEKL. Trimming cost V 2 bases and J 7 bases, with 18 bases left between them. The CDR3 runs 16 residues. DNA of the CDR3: TGCGCCAGCAGCCAACCTATCCGGGACTTAGGGAATGAGCAGTTCTTC. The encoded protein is CASSQPIRDLGNEQFF.

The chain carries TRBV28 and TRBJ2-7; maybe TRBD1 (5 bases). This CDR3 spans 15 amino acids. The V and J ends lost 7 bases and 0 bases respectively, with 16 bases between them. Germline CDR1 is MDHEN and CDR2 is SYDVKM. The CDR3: CASTNARQSSYEQYF. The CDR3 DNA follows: TGTGCCAGCACCAATGCGAGACAGAGCTCCTACGAGCAGTACTTC.

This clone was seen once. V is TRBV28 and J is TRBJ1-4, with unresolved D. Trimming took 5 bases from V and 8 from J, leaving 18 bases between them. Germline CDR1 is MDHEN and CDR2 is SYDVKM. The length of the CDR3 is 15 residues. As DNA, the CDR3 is TGTGCCAGCAGTCTACTGGCTCCGGGAGAAGAAAAACTGTTTTTT. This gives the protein CASSLLAPGEEKLFF.

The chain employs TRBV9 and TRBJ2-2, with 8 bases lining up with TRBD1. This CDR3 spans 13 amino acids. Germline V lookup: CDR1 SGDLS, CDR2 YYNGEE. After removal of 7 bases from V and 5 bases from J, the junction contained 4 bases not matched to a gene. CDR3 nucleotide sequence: TGTGCCAGCGGACAGGGAGCGACCGGGGAGCTGTTTTTT. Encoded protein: CASGQGATGELFF.

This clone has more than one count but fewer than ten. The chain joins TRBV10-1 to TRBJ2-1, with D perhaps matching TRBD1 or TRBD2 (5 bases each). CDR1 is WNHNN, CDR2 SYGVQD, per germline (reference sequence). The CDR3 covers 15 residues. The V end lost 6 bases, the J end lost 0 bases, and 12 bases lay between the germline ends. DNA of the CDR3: TGCGCCAGCAGCCGGGACCTCAGCTCCTACAATGAGCAGTTCTTC. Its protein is CASSRDLSSYNEQFF.

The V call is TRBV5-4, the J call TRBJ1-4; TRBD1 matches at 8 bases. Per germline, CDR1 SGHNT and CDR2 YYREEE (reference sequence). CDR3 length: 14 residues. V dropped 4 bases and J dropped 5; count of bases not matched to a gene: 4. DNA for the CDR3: TGTGCCAGCAGCCGGGACAGGATAAATGAAAAACTGTTTTTT. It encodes CASSRDRINEKLFF.

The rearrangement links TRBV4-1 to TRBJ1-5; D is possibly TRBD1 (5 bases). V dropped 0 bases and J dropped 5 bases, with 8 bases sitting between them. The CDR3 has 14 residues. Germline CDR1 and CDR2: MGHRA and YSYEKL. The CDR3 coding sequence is TGCGCCAGCAGCCAAGAGGCGGGGGATCAGCCCCAGCATTTT. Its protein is CASSQEAGDQPQHF.

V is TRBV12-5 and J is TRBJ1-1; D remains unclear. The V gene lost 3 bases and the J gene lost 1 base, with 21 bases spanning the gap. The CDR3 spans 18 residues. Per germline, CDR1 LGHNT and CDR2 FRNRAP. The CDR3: CASGFREGRGGSNTEAFF. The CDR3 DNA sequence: TGTGCTAGTGGTTTCAGAGAGGGCCGAGGTGGCTCGAACACTGAAGCTTTCTTT.

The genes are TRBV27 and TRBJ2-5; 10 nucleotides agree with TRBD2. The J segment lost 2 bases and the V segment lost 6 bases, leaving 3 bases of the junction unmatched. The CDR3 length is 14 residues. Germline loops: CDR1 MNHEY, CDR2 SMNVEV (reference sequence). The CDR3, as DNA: TGTGCCAGCAGGGGACTAGCGAGACAAGAGACCCAGTACTTC. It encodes CASRGLARQETQYF.

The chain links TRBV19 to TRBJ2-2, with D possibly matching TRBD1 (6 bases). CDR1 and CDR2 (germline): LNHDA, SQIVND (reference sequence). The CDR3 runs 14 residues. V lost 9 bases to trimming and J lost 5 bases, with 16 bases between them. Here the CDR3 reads CASEQGWGTGELFF. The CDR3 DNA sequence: TGTGCCAGCGAACAGGGATGGGGGACCGGGGAGCTGTTTTTT.

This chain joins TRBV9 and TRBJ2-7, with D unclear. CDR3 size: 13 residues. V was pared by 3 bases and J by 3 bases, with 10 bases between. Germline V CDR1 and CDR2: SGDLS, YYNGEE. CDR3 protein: CASSATASYEQYF. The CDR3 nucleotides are TGTGCCAGCAGCGCAACTGCCAGCTACGAGCAGTACTTC. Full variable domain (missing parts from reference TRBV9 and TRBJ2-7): DSGVTQTPKHLITATGQRVTLRCSPRSGDLSVYWYQQSLDQGLQFLIQYYNGEERAKGNILERFSAQQFPDLHSELNLSSLELGDSALYFCASSATASYEQYFGPGTRLTVT.

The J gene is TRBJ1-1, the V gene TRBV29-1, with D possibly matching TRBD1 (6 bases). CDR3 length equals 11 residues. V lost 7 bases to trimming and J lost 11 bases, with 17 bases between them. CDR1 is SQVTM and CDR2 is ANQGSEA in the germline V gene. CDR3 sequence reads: CSAGDMGSAFF. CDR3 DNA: TGCAGCGCCGGGGACATGGGCTCGGCTTTCTTT.

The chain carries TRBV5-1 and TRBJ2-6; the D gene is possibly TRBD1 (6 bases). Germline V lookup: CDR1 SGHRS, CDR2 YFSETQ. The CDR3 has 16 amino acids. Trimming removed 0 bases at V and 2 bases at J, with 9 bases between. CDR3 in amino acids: CASSLAQGTGANVLTF. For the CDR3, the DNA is TGCGCCAGCAGCTTGGCCCAGGGGACTGGGGCCAACGTCCTGACTTTC.

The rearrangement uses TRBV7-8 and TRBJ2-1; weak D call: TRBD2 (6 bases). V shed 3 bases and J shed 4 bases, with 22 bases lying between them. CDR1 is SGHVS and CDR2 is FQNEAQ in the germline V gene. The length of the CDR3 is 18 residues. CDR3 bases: TGTGCCAGCAGCTTCTTAGTCGCTCGTAGCGGACTATACAATGAGCAGTTCTTC. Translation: CASSFLVARSGLYNEQFF.

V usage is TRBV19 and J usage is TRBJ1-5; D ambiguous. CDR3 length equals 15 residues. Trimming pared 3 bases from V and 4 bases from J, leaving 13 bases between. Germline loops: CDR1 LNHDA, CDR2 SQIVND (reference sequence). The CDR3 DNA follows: TGTGCCAGTAGTATTTCTTTTAGCATTAATCAGCCCCAGCATTTT. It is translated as CASSISFSINQPQHF.

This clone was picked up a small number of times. The CDR3 nucleotides read TGTGCCAGCCTCAGTCCAGGGGATGAGCAGTTCTTC. Translated: CASLSPGDEQFF. This sequence joins TRBV19 and TRBJ2-1, with D perhaps TRBD1 (6 bases). Per germline, CDR1 LNHDA and CDR2 SQIVND (reference sequence). The CDR3 length is 12 residues. Trimming left V 9 bases short and J 8 bases short, with 14 bases between. The whole variable domain, filled in from reference TRBV19 and TRBJ2-1, reads DGGITQSPKYLFRKEGQNVTLSCEQNLNHDAMYWYRQDPGQGLRLIYYSQIVNDFQKGDIAEGYSVSREKKESFPLTVTSAQKNPTAFYLCASLSPGDEQFFGPGTRLTVL.

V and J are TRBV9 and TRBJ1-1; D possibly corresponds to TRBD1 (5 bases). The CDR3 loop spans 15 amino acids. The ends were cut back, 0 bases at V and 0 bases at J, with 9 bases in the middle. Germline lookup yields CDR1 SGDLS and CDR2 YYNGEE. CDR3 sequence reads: CASSVGNRMNTEAFF. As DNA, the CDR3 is TGTGCCAGCAGCGTAGGAAACAGGATGAACACTGAAGCTTTCTTT.

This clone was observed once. For the CDR3, the DNA is TGTGCCAGCAGTGGGGACAGGGGTAATGAGCAGTTCTTC. It codes for CASSGDRGNEQFF. The V call is TRBV2, the J call TRBJ2-1; 10 bases match TRBD1. The V gene end was trimmed by 4 bases and the J gene end by 7 bases; junction bases not matched to a gene: 1. The CDR3 is made up of 13 amino acids. Per germline, CDR1 SNHLY and CDR2 FYNNEI.

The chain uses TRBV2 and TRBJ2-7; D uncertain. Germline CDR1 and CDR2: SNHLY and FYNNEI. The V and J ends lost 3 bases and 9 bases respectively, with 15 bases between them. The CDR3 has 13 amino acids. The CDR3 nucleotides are TGTGCCAGCAGTGATGGCCGGGCCTCCGGGCAGTACTTC. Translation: CASSDGRASGQYF.